The T cell receptor beta chain described here comes from a study of T-cell memory formation after mild COVID-19. The overall study: TCR clusters were mostly donor specific. General study findings and limits: Specificity for SARS-CoV-2 was not confirmed among the second-wave clones peaking on day 37. Clones contracting day 15 to 85 were balanced CD4/CD8; later expanders leaned CD4+.

The CDR3 has 16 residues. Unmatched junction bases numbered 13, after V lost 4 bases and J lost 3 bases. Germline values: CDR1 SGHDT, CDR2 YYEEEE. A word on this clonotype: The antigen is not known.

A 5'RACE reaction primed in the constant segment made cDNA libraries of TCR alpha and TCR beta, and these carried sample barcodes and UMIs. TCRdb fed the 5' RACE reads into MiXCR, producing one record per CDR3 protein. This sample has about 410,000 distinct CDR3 sequences, with under 25% found just once. V usage is TRBV5-6 and J usage is TRBJ2-7; 7 bases map to TRBD2. The sample consisted of PBMCs or a T cell subset sorted from them (not recorded which). The clonotype comes from an adult woman who had mild COVID-19 (a few samples of this study predate the infection). Cell type and time point are not known. CDR3 sequence: CASSPRVSGLYYEQYF. The DNA for the CDR3 is TGTGCCAGCAGCCCGAGGGTTAGCGGGTTATACTACGAGCAGTACTTC.